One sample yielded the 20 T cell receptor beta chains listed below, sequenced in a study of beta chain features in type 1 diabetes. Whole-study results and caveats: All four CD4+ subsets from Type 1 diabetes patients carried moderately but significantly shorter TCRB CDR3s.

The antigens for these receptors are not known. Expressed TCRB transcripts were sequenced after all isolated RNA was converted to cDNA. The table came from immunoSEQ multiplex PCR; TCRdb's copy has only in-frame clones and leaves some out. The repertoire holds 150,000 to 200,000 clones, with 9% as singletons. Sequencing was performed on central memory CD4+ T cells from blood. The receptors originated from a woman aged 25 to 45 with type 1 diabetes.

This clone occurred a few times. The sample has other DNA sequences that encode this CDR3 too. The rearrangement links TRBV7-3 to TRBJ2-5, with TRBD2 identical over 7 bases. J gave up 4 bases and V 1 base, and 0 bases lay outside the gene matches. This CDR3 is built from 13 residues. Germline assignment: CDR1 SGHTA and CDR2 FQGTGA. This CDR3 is CASSLREGETQYF. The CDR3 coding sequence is TGTGCCAGCAGCTTAAGGGAGGGAGAGACCCAGTACTTC.

CDR3 sequence: CASSGGTGAEKLFF. DNA for the CDR3: TGTGCCAGCAGCGGTGGGACAGGGGCTGAAAAACTGTTTTTT. The V gene is TRBV7-9, the J gene TRBJ1-4; 10 nucleotides align to TRBD1. The length of the CDR3 is 14 residues. V was pared by 5 bases and J by 7 bases, with 4 bases of the junction left unmatched. Germline-derived CDR1 and CDR2 are SEHNR and FQNEAQ (reference sequence).

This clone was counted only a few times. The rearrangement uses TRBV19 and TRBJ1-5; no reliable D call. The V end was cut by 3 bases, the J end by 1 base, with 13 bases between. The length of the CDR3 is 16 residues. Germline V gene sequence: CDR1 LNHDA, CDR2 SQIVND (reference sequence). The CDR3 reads CASSIGGRVSNQPQHF. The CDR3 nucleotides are TGTGCCAGTAGTATCGGAGGAAGGGTCAGCAATCAGCCCCAGCATTTT.

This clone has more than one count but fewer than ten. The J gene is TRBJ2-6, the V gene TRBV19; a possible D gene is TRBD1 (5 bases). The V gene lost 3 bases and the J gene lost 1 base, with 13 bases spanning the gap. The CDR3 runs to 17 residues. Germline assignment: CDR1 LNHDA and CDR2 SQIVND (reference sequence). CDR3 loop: CASSIQGGNSGANVLTF. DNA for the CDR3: TGTGCCAGTAGTATCCAGGGTGGGAATTCTGGGGCCAACGTCCTGACTTTC.

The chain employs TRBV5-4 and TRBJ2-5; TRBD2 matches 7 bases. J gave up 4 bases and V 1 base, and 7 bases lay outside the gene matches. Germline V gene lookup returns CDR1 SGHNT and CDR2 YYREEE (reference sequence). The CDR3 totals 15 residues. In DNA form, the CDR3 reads TGTGCCAGCAGCTTGCAACTAGCGAGGAGAGAGACCCAGTACTTC. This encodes CASSLQLARRETQYF.

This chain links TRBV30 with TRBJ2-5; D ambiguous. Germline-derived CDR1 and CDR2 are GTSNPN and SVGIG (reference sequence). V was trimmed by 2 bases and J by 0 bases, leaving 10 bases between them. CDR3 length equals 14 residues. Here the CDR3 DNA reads TGTGCCTGGAGTTTCTGGCAAAACCAAGAGACCCAGTACTTC. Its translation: CAWSFWQNQETQYF.

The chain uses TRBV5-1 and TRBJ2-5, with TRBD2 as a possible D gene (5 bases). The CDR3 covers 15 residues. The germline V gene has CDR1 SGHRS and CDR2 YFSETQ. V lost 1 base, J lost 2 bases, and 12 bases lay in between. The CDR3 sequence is CASSLYGIPQETQYF. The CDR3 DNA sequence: TGCGCCAGCAGCTTGTACGGGATCCCTCAAGAGACCCAGTACTTC.

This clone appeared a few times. The CDR3: CASSPEGSLNTGELFF. The CDR3 coding sequence is TGTGCCAGCAGCCCAGAGGGCAGCCTGAACACCGGGGAGCTGTTTTTT. The rearrangement links TRBV7-9 to TRBJ2-2, with D possibly being TRBD2 (5 bases). The germline V and J ends were trimmed by 5 bases and 1 base, with 14 bases remaining between them. Germline CDR1 and CDR2: SEHNR and FQNEAQ (reference sequence). The CDR3 runs to 16 residues.

The CDR3 sequence is CASSKQGATYNEQFF. The CDR3 nucleotides read TGTGCCAGCAGCAAACAGGGGGCTACCTACAATGAGCAGTTCTTC. The rearrangement joins TRBV9 to TRBJ2-1; TRBD1 matches 9 bases. The CDR3 spans 15 residues. Germline loops: CDR1 SGDLS, CDR2 YYNGEE. V was pared by 4 bases and J by 2 bases, with 4 bases of the junction left unmatched.

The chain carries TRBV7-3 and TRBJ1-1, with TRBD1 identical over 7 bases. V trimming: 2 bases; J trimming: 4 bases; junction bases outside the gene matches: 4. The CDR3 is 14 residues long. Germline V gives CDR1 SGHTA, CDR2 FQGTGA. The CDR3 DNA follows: TGTGCCAGCAGCTTACAGGGGGACGGCACTGAAGCTTTCTTT. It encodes CASSLQGDGTEAFF.

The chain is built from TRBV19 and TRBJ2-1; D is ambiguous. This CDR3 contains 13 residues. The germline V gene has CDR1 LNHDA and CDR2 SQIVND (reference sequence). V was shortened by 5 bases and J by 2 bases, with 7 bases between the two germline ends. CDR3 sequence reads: CASSRLAYNEQFF. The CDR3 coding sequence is TGTGCCAGTAGTCGCCTAGCCTACAATGAGCAGTTCTTC.

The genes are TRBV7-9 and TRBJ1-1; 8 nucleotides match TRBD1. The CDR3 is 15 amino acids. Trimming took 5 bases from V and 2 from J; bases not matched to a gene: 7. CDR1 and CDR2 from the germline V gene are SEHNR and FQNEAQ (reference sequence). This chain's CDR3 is CASSQGAVYNTEAFF. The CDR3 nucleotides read TGTGCCAGCAGCCAGGGGGCGGTTTATAACACTGAAGCTTTCTTT.

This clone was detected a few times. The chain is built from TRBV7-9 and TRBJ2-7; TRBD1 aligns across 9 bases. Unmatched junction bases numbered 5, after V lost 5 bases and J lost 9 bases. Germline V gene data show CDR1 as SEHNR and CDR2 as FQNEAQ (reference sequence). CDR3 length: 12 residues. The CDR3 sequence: CASSRGQGRQYF. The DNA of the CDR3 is TGTGCCAGCAGCCGTGGACAGGGGAGGCAGTACTTC.

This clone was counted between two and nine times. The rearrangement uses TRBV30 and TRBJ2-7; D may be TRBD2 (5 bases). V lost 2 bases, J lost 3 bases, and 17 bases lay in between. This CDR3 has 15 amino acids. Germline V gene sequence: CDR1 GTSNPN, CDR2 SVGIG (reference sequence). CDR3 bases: TGTGCCTGGAGTCCCTCGGGGAGTGCACTCTACGAGCAGTACTTC. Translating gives CAWSPSGSALYEQYF.

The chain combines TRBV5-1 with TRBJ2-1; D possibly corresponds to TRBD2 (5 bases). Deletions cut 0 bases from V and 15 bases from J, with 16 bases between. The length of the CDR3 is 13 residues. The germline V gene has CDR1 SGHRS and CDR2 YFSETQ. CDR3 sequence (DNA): TGCGCCAGCAGCTTGGACGTTAGGGAGTTCGGGTTCTTC. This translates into CASSLDVREFGFF.

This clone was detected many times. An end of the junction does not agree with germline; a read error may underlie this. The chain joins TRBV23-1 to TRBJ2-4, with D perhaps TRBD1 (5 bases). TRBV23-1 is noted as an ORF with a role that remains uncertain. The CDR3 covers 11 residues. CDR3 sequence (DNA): TGCGCCAGCAGTCAATGCCCCGCAGGGCCCTTC. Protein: CASSQCPAGPF.

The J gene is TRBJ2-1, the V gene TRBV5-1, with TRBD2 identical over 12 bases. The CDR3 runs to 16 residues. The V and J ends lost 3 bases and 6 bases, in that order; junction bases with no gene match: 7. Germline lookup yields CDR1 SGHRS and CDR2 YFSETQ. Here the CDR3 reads CASSSTSGSLGNEQFF. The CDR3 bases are TGCGCCAGCAGCTCGACTAGCGGGAGTTTGGGCAATGAGCAGTTCTTC.

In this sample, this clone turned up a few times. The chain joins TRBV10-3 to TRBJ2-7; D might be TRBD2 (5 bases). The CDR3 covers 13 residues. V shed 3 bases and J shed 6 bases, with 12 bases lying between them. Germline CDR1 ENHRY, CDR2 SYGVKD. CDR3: CAISDSGSGEQYF. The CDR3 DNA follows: TGTGCCATCAGTGATTCGGGATCGGGCGAGCAGTACTTC.

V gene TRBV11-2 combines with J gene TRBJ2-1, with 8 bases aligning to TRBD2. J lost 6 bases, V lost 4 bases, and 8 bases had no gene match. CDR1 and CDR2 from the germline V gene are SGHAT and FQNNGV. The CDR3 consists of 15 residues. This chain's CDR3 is CASSSQRGKANEQFF. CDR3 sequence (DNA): TGTGCCAGCAGCTCCCAGCGGGGGAAGGCCAATGAGCAGTTCTTC.

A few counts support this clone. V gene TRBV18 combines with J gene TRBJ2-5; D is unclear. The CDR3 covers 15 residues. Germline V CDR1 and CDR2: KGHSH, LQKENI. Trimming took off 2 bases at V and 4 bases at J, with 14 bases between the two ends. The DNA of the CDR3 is TGTGCCAGCTCACCATCCGGCGGTTTGGGAGAGACCCAGTACTTC. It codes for CASSPSGGLGETQYF.